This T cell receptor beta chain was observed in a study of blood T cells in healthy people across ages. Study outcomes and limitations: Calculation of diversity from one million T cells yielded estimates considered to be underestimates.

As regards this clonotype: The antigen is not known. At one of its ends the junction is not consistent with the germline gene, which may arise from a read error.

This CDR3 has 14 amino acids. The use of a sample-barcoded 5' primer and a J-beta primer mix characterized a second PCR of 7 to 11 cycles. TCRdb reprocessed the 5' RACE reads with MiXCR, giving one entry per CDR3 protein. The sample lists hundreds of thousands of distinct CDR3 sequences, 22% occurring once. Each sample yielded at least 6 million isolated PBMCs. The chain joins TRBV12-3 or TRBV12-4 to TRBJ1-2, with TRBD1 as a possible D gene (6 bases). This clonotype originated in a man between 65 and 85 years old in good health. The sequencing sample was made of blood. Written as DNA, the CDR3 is TGTGCCGGCAGTTTAGCAGGGGCGCGGAATGGCTACACCTTC. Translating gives CAGSLAGARNGYTF.